The rows below give T cell receptor beta chains drawn from one sample of a study of siplizumab effects on memory and regulatory T cells. Assay used: immunoSEQ multiplex PCR; TCRdb lists only in-frame clones, some missing. The table records approximately 100,000 clones, about 91% of them present only once. The sample taken for sequencing was CD4+ T cells sorted from blood. Source of these receptors: a human donor in good health. Some clones in this sample may be carry-over from other donors' samples. Each CDR3 is given with its conserved first and last residue. A D gene is named only where the DNA matches it firmly. Some rows have no size entry. The others give once, few or many, or a class for an expanded clone.

D gene: NA
J gene: TRBJ1-2
clone size: NA
V gene: TRBV18
CDR3 DNA: TGTGCCAGCTCACCACTGGAGTCTAACTATGGCTACACCTTT
CDR3 protein: CASSPLESNYGYTF

D gene: TRBD2
J gene: TRBJ2-1
clone size: few
V gene: TRBV5-4
CDR3 DNA: TGTGCCAGCAGCTTCGGGGGACTAGCGGATAATGAGCAGTTCTTC
CDR3 protein: CASSFGGLADNEQFF

D gene: NA
J gene: TRBJ2-3
clone size: NA
V gene: TRBV9
CDR3 DNA: TGTGCCAGCAGCGTTTTTCCAGCCGAGAGGGGTACGCAGTATTTT
CDR3 protein: CASSVFPAERGTQYF

D gene: NA
J gene: TRBJ2-7
clone size: NA
V gene: TRBV15
CDR3 DNA: TGTGCCACCAGCAGAGATCCTGTACTAGACTACGAGCAGTACTTC
CDR3 protein: CATSRDPVLDYEQYF

D gene: NA
J gene: TRBJ2-1
clone size: NA
V gene: TRBV6-6
CDR3 DNA: TGTGCCAGCAGTTCTACCGGGAGCTCCTACAATGAGCAGTTCTTC
CDR3 protein: CASSSTGSSYNEQFF

D gene: NA
J gene: TRBJ2-1
clone size: NA
V gene: TRBV29-1
CDR3 DNA: TGCAGCGTGGGACCAGGCGGGAAAAGCTCCTACAATGAGCAGTTCTTC
CDR3 protein: CSVGPGGKSSYNEQFF

D gene: NA
J gene: TRBJ1-1
clone size: NA
V gene: TRBV9
CDR3 DNA: TGTGCCAGCACCAAGGGGGACGCGGGATACATGAACACTGAAGCTTTCTTT
CDR3 protein: CASTKGDAGYMNTEAFF

D gene: NA
J gene: TRBJ2-4
clone size: NA
V gene: TRBV2
CDR3 DNA: TGTGCCAGCCGAACGGAGGGGGAAAACATTCAGTACTTC
CDR3 protein: CASRTEGENIQYF

D gene: NA
J gene: TRBJ1-2
clone size: once
V gene: TRBV12-5
CDR3 DNA: TGTGCTAGTGGTTTGGTAACTACGGGGGCGGACTATGGCTACACCTTC
CDR3 protein: CASGLVTTGADYGYTF

D gene: NA
J gene: TRBJ2-1
clone size: NA
V gene: TRBV7-3
CDR3 DNA: TGTGCCAGCAGCCCCCTTGGTAGCGGACTAAACAATGAGCAGTTCTTC
CDR3 protein: CASSPLGSGLNNEQFF

D gene: TRBD2
J gene: TRBJ2-5
clone size: NA
V gene: TRBV5-1
CDR3 DNA: TGCGCCAGCAGCATGGATCTAGCGGGAGGCTTTGTGACCCAGTACTTC
CDR3 protein: CASSMDLAGGFVTQYF

D gene: NA
J gene: TRBJ1-5
clone size: NA
V gene: TRBV19
CDR3 DNA: TGTGCCAGTAGGGTACAGGTATATAGCAATCAGCCCCAGCATTTT
CDR3 protein: CASRVQVYSNQPQHF

D gene: NA
J gene: TRBJ1-2
clone size: NA
V gene: TRBV20-1
CDR3 DNA: TGCAGTGCTAGAAGGGGCGGGGGCTACACCTTC
CDR3 protein: CSARRGGGYTF

D gene: NA
J gene: TRBJ2-7
clone size: NA
V gene: TRBV19
CDR3 DNA: TGTGCCAGTAGTATGCGAGTGAATTCCTACGAGCAGTACTTC
CDR3 protein: CASSMRVNSYEQYF

D gene: TRBD2
J gene: TRBJ2-1
clone size: NA
V gene: TRBV5-1
CDR3 DNA: TGCGCCAGCAGCTTGGGGATGAGCGGGAAAGTAAGGGAGCAGTTCTTC
CDR3 protein: CASSLGMSGKVREQFF

D gene: TRBD2
J gene: TRBJ2-1
clone size: NA
V gene: TRBV10-1
CDR3 DNA: TGCGCCAGCAGCAGCGGGAGCGGGTACAATGAGCAGTTCTTC
CDR3 protein: CASSSGSGYNEQFF

D gene: TRBD1
J gene: TRBJ2-5
clone size: NA
V gene: TRBV11-2
CDR3 DNA: TGTGCCAGCAGTTCGATCGACAGGGGGATCGAGACCCAGTACTTC
CDR3 protein: CASSSIDRGIETQYF

D gene: NA
J gene: TRBJ1-1
clone size: NA
V gene: TRBV19
CDR3 DNA: TGTGCCAGTAGTATTGGTCGGCAGGCCGAAGCTTTCTTT
CDR3 protein: CASSIGRQAEAFF

D gene: NA
J gene: TRBJ1-1
clone size: NA
V gene: TRBV5-4
CDR3 DNA: TGTGCCAGCAGCTCACTACAGGTAAATGAAGCTTTCTTT
CDR3 protein: CASSSLQVNEAFF

D gene: NA
J gene: TRBJ2-7
clone size: NA
V gene: TRBV7-2
CDR3 DNA: TGTGCCAGCAGCTTAGGTGGTGCGGGATACTACGAGCAGTACTTC
CDR3 protein: CASSLGGAGYYEQYF

D gene: TRBD1
J gene: TRBJ2-7
clone size: NA
V gene: TRBV2
CDR3 DNA: TGTGCCAGCAGTGATCTTGGGACAGGGCCCTACGAGCAGTACTTC
CDR3 protein: CASSDLGTGPYEQYF

D gene: NA
J gene: TRBJ2-2
clone size: NA
V gene: TRBV27
CDR3 DNA: TGTGCCAGCAGCCCTCCTCTACAGTGGCGGGAACGTCGCGGGGAGCTGTTTTTT
CDR3 protein: CASSPPLQWRERRGELFF

D gene: NA
J gene: TRBJ2-3
clone size: NA
V gene: TRBV5-1
CDR3 DNA: TGCGTCTCAACCGAGTCGCCTAGCACAGATACGCAGTATTTT
CDR3 protein: CVSTESPSTDTQYF

D gene: NA
J gene: TRBJ1-1
clone size: NA
V gene: TRBV10-3
CDR3 DNA: TGTGCCACAACCGGTGACACTGAAGCTTTCTTT
CDR3 protein: CATTGDTEAFF

D gene: NA
J gene: TRBJ2-5
clone size: NA
V gene: TRBV18
CDR3 DNA: TGTGCCAGCTCACCTACCTCCACTAGGCGGGAGACCCAGTACTTC
CDR3 protein: CASSPTSTRRETQYF

D gene: NA
J gene: TRBJ1-1
clone size: NA
V gene: TRBV6-5
CDR3 DNA: TGTGCCAGCAGCCAGCCCGGGGGGTGGACTGAAGCTTTCTTT
CDR3 protein: CASSQPGGWTEAFF

D gene: NA
J gene: TRBJ1-1
clone size: NA
V gene: TRBV7-3
CDR3 DNA: TGTGCCAGCAGCCTAACCATCGAGGGTGAAGCTTTCTTT
CDR3 protein: CASSLTIEGEAFF

D gene: NA
J gene: TRBJ1-5
clone size: NA
V gene: TRBV19
CDR3 DNA: TGTGCCAGTAGTATAGGACGAAATCAGCCCCAGCATTTT
CDR3 protein: CASSIGRNQPQHF

D gene: NA
J gene: TRBJ1-2
clone size: NA
V gene: TRBV29-1
CDR3 DNA: TGCAGCGTGCACACTGGAGATGCATTTGGCTACACCTTC
CDR3 protein: CSVHTGDAFGYTF

D gene: NA
J gene: TRBJ2-1
clone size: NA
V gene: TRBV15
CDR3 DNA: TGTGCCACCCGAATCGACCGGCAAGGGTCCTACAATGAGCAGTTCTTC
CDR3 protein: CATRIDRQGSYNEQFF

D gene: NA
J gene: TRBJ2-3
clone size: NA
V gene: TRBV7-8
CDR3 DNA: TGTGCCAGCAGCTTCTCGACTCACAAAACAGATACGCAGTATTTT
CDR3 protein: CASSFSTHKTDTQYF

D gene: TRBD2
J gene: TRBJ2-7
clone size: NA
V gene: TRBV5-4
CDR3 DNA: TGTGCCAGCAGCTTGGAAAGCGGGAGTTTATACGAGCAGTACTTC
CDR3 protein: CASSLESGSLYEQYF

D gene: NA
J gene: TRBJ2-7
clone size: NA
V gene: TRBV5-1
CDR3 DNA: TGCGCCAGCAGCTTGTTCAGGGGTGCCTACGAGCAGTACTTC
CDR3 protein: CASSLFRGAYEQYF

D gene: TRBD2
J gene: TRBJ2-1
clone size: NA
V gene: TRBV28
CDR3 DNA: TGTGCCAGCAACGACGGCCCCTATTCTCTTAGCGGGAGGTACAATGAGCAGTTCTTC
CDR3 protein: CASNDGPYSLSGRYNEQFF

D gene: NA
J gene: TRBJ2-6
clone size: NA
V gene: TRBV10-3
CDR3 DNA: TGTGCCATCAGTGAGAAGGGCCAAGGAGGGGCCAACGTCCTGACTTTC
CDR3 protein: CAISEKGQGGANVLTF

D gene: NA
J gene: TRBJ2-2
clone size: NA
V gene: TRBV12-2
CDR3 DNA: TGTGCAAGTCGCTCACCATACAAGGTCAGGGTAGGGGACGCCGGGGAGCTGTTTTTT
CDR3 protein: CASRSPYKVRVGDAGELFF

D gene: TRBD2
J gene: TRBJ2-3
clone size: NA
V gene: TRBV4-1
CDR3 DNA: TGCGCCAGCAGCTCCAATAGCGGGAGTAGTACGCAGTATTTT
CDR3 protein: CASSSNSGSSTQYF

D gene: NA
J gene: TRBJ2-7
clone size: NA
V gene: TRBV10-1
CDR3 DNA: TGCGCCAGCAGTGAGTCGAAGGGTTCGAGGGAGCAGTACTTC
CDR3 protein: CASSESKGSREQYF

D gene: NA
J gene: TRBJ2-7
clone size: NA
V gene: TRBV28
CDR3 DNA: TGTGCCAGCAGTTTATTGTGGGGGGAGCAGTACTTC
CDR3 protein: CASSLLWGEQYF

D gene: NA
J gene: TRBJ2-2
clone size: once
V gene: TRBV10-1
CDR3 DNA: TGCGCCAGCAGTTTGGACTTTTCGAACACCGGGGAGCTGTTTTTT
CDR3 protein: CASSLDFSNTGELFF

D gene: NA
J gene: TRBJ2-1
clone size: NA
V gene: TRBV5-1
CDR3 DNA: TGCGCCAGCAGCTTGGGGTCTGGGAGTGAGCAGTTCTTC
CDR3 protein: CASSLGSGSEQFF

D gene: TRBD2
J gene: TRBJ2-7
clone size: NA
V gene: TRBV29-1
CDR3 DNA: TGCAGCGTCGGAAAGGGGACTAGCGCGATCTACGAGCAGTACTTC
CDR3 protein: CSVGKGTSAIYEQYF

D gene: TRBD2
J gene: TRBJ2-5
clone size: NA
V gene: TRBV12-5
CDR3 DNA: TGTGCTAGTGGTTTGGGGTCTAGCGGCCAAGAGACCCAGTACTTC
CDR3 protein: CASGLGSSGQETQYF

D gene: TRBD1
J gene: TRBJ1-5
clone size: NA
V gene: TRBV27
CDR3 DNA: TGTGCCAGCAGTTTTGCAGGGGGGAATCAGCCCCAGCATTTT
CDR3 protein: CASSFAGGNQPQHF

D gene: TRBD2
J gene: TRBJ2-1
clone size: NA
V gene: TRBV19
CDR3 DNA: TGTGCCAGTAAGACTAGCGGGAGGTCCTACAATGAGCAGTTCTTC
CDR3 protein: CASKTSGRSYNEQFF

D gene: TRBD2
J gene: TRBJ2-1
clone size: NA
V gene: TRBV5-4
CDR3 DNA: TGTGCCAGCATGACGACTAGCGGGGACAATGAGCAGTTCTTC
CDR3 protein: CASMTTSGDNEQFF

D gene: NA
J gene: TRBJ1-5
clone size: NA
V gene: TRBV18
CDR3 DNA: TGTGCCAGCTCACCTGACAGCAATCAGCCCCAGCATTTT
CDR3 protein: CASSPDSNQPQHF

D gene: NA
J gene: TRBJ2-1
clone size: NA
V gene: TRBV28
CDR3 DNA: TGTGCCAGCAGCCCTCGTTTCAATGAGCAGTTCTTC
CDR3 protein: CASSPRFNEQFF

D gene: NA
J gene: TRBJ2-7
clone size: NA
V gene: TRBV30
CDR3 DNA: TGTGCCTGGAGTGCCCTCCTCTACGAGCAGTACTTC
CDR3 protein: CAWSALLYEQYF

D gene: TRBD2
J gene: TRBJ2-3
clone size: NA
V gene: TRBV5-1
CDR3 DNA: TGCGCCAGCAGCTCGGCGGGGGAGGGCAGCCGGCGTTGGGGGACGCAGTATTTT
CDR3 protein: CASSSAGEGSRRWGTQYF

D gene: NA
J gene: TRBJ1-5
clone size: NA
V gene: TRBV7-8
CDR3 DNA: TGTGCCAGCAGCTCCGTATCGCCTACCAGGGCGGATAGCAATCAGCCCCAGCATTTT
CDR3 protein: CASSSVSPTRADSNQPQHF

D gene: NA
J gene: TRBJ2-2
clone size: NA
V gene: TRBV7-2
CDR3 DNA: TGTGCCAGCAAGCAGACCGGGGCCGGGGAGCTGTTTTTT
CDR3 protein: CASKQTGAGELFF

D gene: NA
J gene: TRBJ1-2
clone size: NA
V gene: TRBV2
CDR3 DNA: TGTGCCAGCAGTGTATCGGGACAAACAATCTATGGCTACACCTTC
CDR3 protein: CASSVSGQTIYGYTF

D gene: NA
J gene: TRBJ2-3
clone size: NA
V gene: TRBV7-8
CDR3 DNA: TGTGCCAGCAGCTTAGCGGGTTTTTCAGGAGATACGCAGTATTTT
CDR3 protein: CASSLAGFSGDTQYF